This TCR beta chain was captured in a study of beta chain features in type 1 diabetes. Study-wide background: The study examined more than 100,000,000 sorted cells across all samples.

The CDR3 runs to 14 residues. From germline, CDR1 is SGDLS and CDR2 YYNGEE. Trimming took 4 bases from V and 1 from J, leaving 11 bases between them. Sequenced material consisted of expressed TCRB transcripts (all of the isolated RNA was reverse transcribed). Sequencing was performed with immunoSEQ multiplex PCR; in TCRdb, only in-frame clones are kept and a portion is missing. The data hold under 400,000 clones, with about 20% observed a single time. General study findings and limits: PCR might show a preference for shorter templates, equally across patients and controls. Any HLA-type effect on TCRB rearrangement remained unresolved here.

For this clone: Its antigen is still unknown.

The sequence came from a woman aged 18 to 35 in good health. The sequenced material came from naive CD4+ T cells from blood. V and J are TRBV9 and TRBJ1-1, with a tentative D call TRBD1 (5 bases). The CDR3 here is CASSSRGQNTEAFF. The CDR3 DNA reads TGTGCCAGCAGCTCAAGGGGTCAGAACACTGAAGCTTTCTTT.